This T cell receptor beta chain was recovered during a study of shared clonotypes between healthy human individuals. About the study: Two female and a few male donors aged 18 to 49 were enrolled.

The CDR3 totals 15 residues. Germline CDR1 is MNHEY and CDR2 is SVGAGI. V gave up 4 bases and J gave up 2 bases, with 12 bases separating them. An even split of each subset's genomic DNA across several immunoSEQ plates was performed. Method: immunoSEQ multiplex PCR; TCRdb's copy keeps in-frame clones and lacks some. The sample shows roughly 2,300,000 clones, 85% to 95% of them seen only once. The study enrolled healthy HIV-negative adults without recent acute infections or vaccinations as donors. J is TRBJ2-1 and V is TRBV6-5; perhaps TRBD2 as D (5 bases). Sequences were obtained from naive CD4+ T cells from PBMCs. The subset is: CD45RA+ positively selected. The clonotype originates from a man younger than 35 in good health. Some clones in this sample may be carry-over from other donors' samples. CDR3 coding DNA: TGTGCCAGCAGTTCCCTAGCCGTTCCCTACAATGAGCAGTTCTTC. Translating gives CASSSLAVPYNEQFF.